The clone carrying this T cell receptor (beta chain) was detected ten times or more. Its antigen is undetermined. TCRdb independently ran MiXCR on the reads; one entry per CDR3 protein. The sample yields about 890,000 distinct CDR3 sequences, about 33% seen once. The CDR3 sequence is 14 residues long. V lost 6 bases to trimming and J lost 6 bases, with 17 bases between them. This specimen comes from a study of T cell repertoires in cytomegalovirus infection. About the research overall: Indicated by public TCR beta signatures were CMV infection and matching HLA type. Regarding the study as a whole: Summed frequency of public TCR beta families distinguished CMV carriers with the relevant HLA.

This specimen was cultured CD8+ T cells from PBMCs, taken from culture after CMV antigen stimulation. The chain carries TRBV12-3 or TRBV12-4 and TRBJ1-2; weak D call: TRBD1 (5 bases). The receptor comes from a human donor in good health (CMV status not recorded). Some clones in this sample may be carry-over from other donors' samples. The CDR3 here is CASSSLEGNNGYTF. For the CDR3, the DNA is TGTGCCAGCAGCTCATTGGAGGGGAACAATGGCTACACCTTC.